This is a list of T cell receptor beta chains from one sample in a study of control samples from healthy donors and cancer patients. Some clones are missing from TCRdb's copy, which holds only in-frame ones; the method was immunoSEQ multiplex PCR. Of fewer than 150,000 clones in the sample, 75% to 95% are singletons; the top ten hold roughly 9.4%. Source material: blood. The receptors were gathered from a man younger than 35 in good health. The CDR3 runs from the conserved cysteine through the conserved F or W. The D gene is left open where the match is weak. Clone size is given for some rows only: seen once, a few or many times, or a class if the clone is expanded.

j_call	clone_size	d_call	v_call	cdr3_aa	cdr3_nt
TRBJ2-7	NA	NA	TRBV7-9	CASSPYTYEQYF	TGTGCCAGCAGCCCTTACACCTACGAGCAGTACTTC
TRBJ1-5	NA	TRBD1	TRBV5-1	CASSLTGGEQPQHF	TGCGCCAGCAGCTTGACAGGGGGTGAGCAGCCCCAGCATTTT
TRBJ2-3	NA	TRBD2	TRBV6-2/TRBV6-3	CASSRLYDSGETDTQYF	TGTGCCAGCAGCCGACTTTACGACAGCGGGGAGACAGATACGCAGTATTTT
TRBJ2-6	NA	NA	TRBV4-1	CASSQPVASGANVLTF	TGCGCCAGCAGCCAACCAGTGGCCTCTGGGGCCAACGTCCTGACTTTC
TRBJ1-2	NA	TRBD1	TRBV4-1	CASSPGQGAHGYTF	TGCGCCAGCAGCCCTGGACAGGGGGCACATGGCTACACCTTC
TRBJ2-6	NA	TRBD2	TRBV3-1/TRBV3-2	CASSHEGEGSGANVLTF	TGTGCCAGCAGCCATGAAGGGGAGGGGTCTGGGGCCAACGTCCTGACTTTC
TRBJ2-7	NA	NA	TRBV5-1	CASSPEASVVHEQYF	TGCGCCAGCAGCCCGGAAGCGTCGGTCGTCCACGAGCAGTACTTC
TRBJ1-1	NA	NA	TRBV2	CASSEALGHGNTEAFF	TGTGCCAGCAGTGAAGCGCTGGGACACGGGAACACTGAAGCTTTCTTT
TRBJ1-3	NA	TRBD1	TRBV29-1	CSVSAWTGGDSGNTIYF	TGCAGCGTTTCGGCTTGGACAGGGGGGGACTCTGGAAACACCATATATTTT
TRBJ2-1	NA	NA	TRBV6-5	CASSSGLARFF	TGTGCCAGCAGTTCAGGGTTGGCTCGGTTCTTC
TRBJ1-2	NA	TRBD1	TRBV7-3	CASSPGTGAGYTF	TGTGCCAGCAGCCCGGGGACAGGGGCTGGCTACACCTTC
TRBJ1-5	many	TRBD1	TRBV2	CASTEGQMKQPQHF	TGTGCCAGCACCGAGGGACAGATGAAACAGCCCCAGCATTTT
TRBJ1-3	NA	NA	TRBV5-1	CASSLEQRNTIYF	TGCGCCAGCAGCTTGGAACAGCGAAACACCATATATTTT
TRBJ1-1	NA	NA	TRBV2	CASSELGGNTEAFF	TGTGCCAGCAGTGAATTGGGCGGGAACACTGAAGCTTTCTTT
TRBJ1-3	NA	NA	TRBV30	CAWGAQGTGNTIYF	TGTGCCTGGGGGGCACAGGGAACTGGAAACACCATATATTTT
TRBJ1-1	NA	NA	TRBV6-5	CASSLGYTEAFF	TGTGCCAGCAGCCTGGGGTACACTGAAGCTTTCTTT
TRBJ2-7	NA	NA	TRBV18	CASSPGGEQYF	TGTGCCAGCTCACCAGGGGGCGAGCAGTACTTC
TRBJ2-1	NA	NA	TRBV7-3	CASSLGFNEQFF	TGTGCCAGCAGCTTAGGGTTTAATGAGCAGTTCTTC
TRBJ2-3	NA	NA	TRBV19	CASYSEGWGSTDTQYF	TGTGCCAGTTACTCCGAGGGGTGGGGTAGCACAGATACGCAGTATTTT
TRBJ1-1	NA	TRBD1	TRBV12-3/TRBV12-4	CASSPDRATEAFF	TGTGCCAGCAGTCCCGACAGGGCCACCGAAGCTTTCTTT
TRBJ2-7	NA	NA	TRBV30	CAWSVALGLGEQYF	TGTGCCTGGAGTGTAGCGCTAGGCCTAGGCGAGCAGTACTTC
TRBJ2-2	NA	NA	TRBV10-1	CASSETGRTGELFF	TGCGCCAGCAGTGAGACGGGGCGCACCGGGGAGCTGTTTTTT
TRBJ1-1	NA	NA	TRBV29-1	CSVLTGDTEAFF	TGCAGCGTACTAACAGGCGACACTGAAGCTTTCTTT
TRBJ1-5	NA	TRBD1	TRBV15	CATSRGRSRQGSHSNQPQHF	TGTGCCACCAGCAGGGGACGTTCCAGACAGGGGTCGCATAGCAATCAGCCCCAGCATTTT
TRBJ1-4	NA	TRBD1	TRBV6-5	CASSYGTGATNEKLFF	TGTGCCAGCAGTTACGGGACAGGGGCAACTAATGAAAAACTGTTTTTT
TRBJ2-1	NA	TRBD2	TRBV12-5	CASGLSSGGFGEQFF	TGTGCTAGTGGTTTGTCTAGCGGGGGGTTTGGTGAGCAGTTCTTC
TRBJ2-2	NA	NA	TRBV13	CASSLRGGARTGELFF	TGTGCCAGCAGCTTACGAGGGGGGGCCCGCACCGGGGAGCTGTTTTTT
TRBJ2-7	NA	NA	TRBV5-4	CASSLVGDYEQYF	TGTGCCAGCAGCTTGGTGGGGGATTACGAGCAGTACTTC
TRBJ1-3	NA	NA	TRBV4-1	CASSQAGAYSGNTIYF	TGCGCCAGCAGCCAAGCCGGGGCCTACTCTGGAAACACCATATATTTT
TRBJ1-6	NA	TRBD1	TRBV11-2	CASSLEAGGYSPLHF	TGTGCCAGCAGCTTAGAGGCAGGGGGTTATTCACCCCTCCACTTT
TRBJ2-1	NA	NA	TRBV7-2	CASSLKVLYNEQFF	TGTGCCAGCAGCTTAAAGGTCCTTTACAATGAGCAGTTCTTC
TRBJ1-1	NA	NA	TRBV7-9	CASSISTTMNTEAFF	TGTGCCAGCAGCATTTCGACAACTATGAACACTGAAGCTTTCTTT
TRBJ2-3	NA	NA	TRBV25-1	CASSTRSDTQYF	TGTGCCAGCAGTACCCGGTCTGATACGCAGTATTTT
TRBJ2-2	NA	NA	TRBV27	CASSLGQNTGELFF	TGTGCCAGCAGTTTGGGACAGAACACCGGGGAGCTGTTTTTT
TRBJ2-7	NA	NA	TRBV6-6	CASSYSRDGYEQYF	TGTGCCAGCAGTTACTCGAGGGACGGGTACGAGCAGTACTTC
TRBJ1-1	NA	TRBD1	TRBV5-1	CASSPPDRVAYTEAFF	TGCGCCAGCAGCCCTCCGGACAGGGTAGCGTACACTGAAGCTTTCTTT
TRBJ2-7	NA	NA	TRBV5-6	CASSARRIGAHEQYF	TGTGCCAGCAGCGCCCGGAGAATAGGGGCCCACGAGCAGTACTTC
TRBJ1-5	few	NA	TRBV5-1	CASSLQGGNQPQHF	TGCGCCAGCAGCCTGCAGGGTGGGAATCAGCCCCAGCATTTT
TRBJ2-1	NA	NA	TRBV7-7	CASSLRETGYNEQFF	TGTGCCAGCAGCTTAAGGGAAACAGGATACAATGAGCAGTTCTTC
TRBJ1-5	NA	TRBD1	TRBV5-8	CASSWDRVAQPQHF	TGTGCCAGCAGCTGGGACAGGGTAGCGCAGCCCCAGCATTTT
TRBJ1-5	NA	NA	TRBV4-1	CASSLRDGLNQPQHF	TGCGCCAGCAGCCTACGGGACGGACTCAATCAGCCCCAGCATTTT
TRBJ1-1	NA	TRBD1	TRBV12-3/TRBV12-4	CASSLTGRTEAFF	TGTGCCAGCAGCTTGACAGGGCGCACTGAAGCTTTCTTT
TRBJ2-3	NA	NA	TRBV19	CASTPFVTRSFTDTQYF	TGTGCCAGTACCCCCTTTGTAACCAGGTCCTTCACAGATACGCAGTATTTT
TRBJ1-6	NA	NA	TRBV5-1	CASSPGQVSSPLHF	TGCGCCAGCAGCCCCGGACAAGTAAGCTCACCCCTCCACTTT
TRBJ1-2	once	NA	TRBV6-5	CASSFQAYGYTF	TGTGCCAGCTCCTTCCAGGCCTATGGCTACACCTTC
TRBJ2-4	NA	NA	TRBV21-1	CARANRDWPKNIQYF	TGTGCCAGGGCAAACAGGGACTGGCCCAAAAACATTCAGTACTTC
TRBJ2-1	NA	TRBD2	TRBV4-1	CASSPPGRYNEQFF	TGCGCCAGCAGCCCACCCGGGAGGTACAATGAGCAGTTCTTC
TRBJ2-3	NA	NA	TRBV19	CASSIGAGGADTQYF	TGTGCCAGTAGTATAGGGGCAGGGGGGGCAGATACGCAGTATTTT
TRBJ2-2	NA	NA	TRBV19	CASMGRDTGELFF	TGTGCCAGTATGGGAAGAGACACCGGGGAGCTGTTTTTT
TRBJ1-5	NA	NA	TRBV3-1/TRBV3-2	CASSQDLGSQPQHF	TGTGCCAGCAGCCAAGACTTGGGAAGTCAGCCCCAGCATTTT
TRBJ1-6	NA	NA	TRBV19	CASSISAPGNGSPLHF	TGTGCCAGTAGTATATCCGCCCCCGGGAATGGTTCACCCCTCCACTTT
TRBJ1-2	NA	NA	TRBV5-1	CTSSRDNDYGYTF	TGCACCAGCAGCCGGGACAATGACTATGGCTACACCTTC
TRBJ1-5	NA	NA	TRBV19	CASSITVNQPQHF	TGTGCCAGTAGTATAACGGTCAATCAGCCCCAGCATTTT
TRBJ2-7	NA	TRBD1	TRBV5-4	CASSPSGTGSREQYF	TGTGCCAGCAGCCCGTCCGGGACAGGGAGTAGGGAGCAGTACTTC
TRBJ1-6	NA	TRBD1	TRBV5-1	CASSSGQGGSSYNSPLHF	TGCGCCAGCAGCTCCGGACAGGGGGGGAGCTCCTATAATTCACCCCTCCACTTT
TRBJ2-7	NA	TRBD2	TRBV7-3	CASSPNTGGYEQYF	TGTGCCAGCAGCCCGAACACGGGGGGGTACGAGCAGTACTTC